The source of this TCR beta chain is a study of response to subunit inactivated influenza vaccine (dated by TCRdb to between 2018 and 2020). Turning to the overall study: The study used deep quantitative T cell receptor repertoire profiling to track responses to a trivalent subunit inactivated influenza vaccine.

Counted from cysteine to phenylalanine, this CDR3 has 14 amino acids. Of all the DNA, just the CDR3 is kept, 42 bases in frame from base 1. The germline V gene gives CDR1 as LGHNA and CDR2 as YNFKEQ. V loses 0 bases, J loses 4 bases, and the germline ends lie 7 bases apart. This clonotype showed up many times. It lacks a known antigen. Base-call qualities are not available, and no considerably larger clone is one nucleotide away. Libraries were made using RT-PCR. Sequencing took place on an Illumina HiSeq 2500. TCRdb applied fastp at Q25 and MiXCR to the public reads, then kept only in-frame beta chains. Each CDR3 protein appears once, grouped with its most common genes and DNA. The sample profile shows 450,000 to 600,000 distinct CDR3 sequences; under 9% of them were found once. The ten most abundant clones make up about an eighth of the sample. Study-wide findings and limitations: The authors suggested that each seasonal influenza vaccination may recruit only a limited number of new T cells.

This TCR derives from a man between 50 and 70 years old who received an inactivated influenza vaccine. Donor details come from another sample of the same person, matched by shared clones. The V and J segments used are TRBV4-2 and TRBJ1-5; there is no confident call for the D gene. Specimen: PBMCs from blood, collected around 2 years after vaccination. The CDR3 is CASSQDWGNQPQHF. DNA sequence: TGTGCCAGCAGCCAAGATTGGGGAAATCAGCCCCAGCATTTT.